The rows below give T cell receptor beta chains drawn from one sample of a study of identical twins. TCRdb redid the calling of the 5' RACE reads with MiXCR, one entry per CDR3 protein. The sample records about 690,000 distinct CDR3 sequences, around 6.1% being singletons. Sequencing used naive T cells sorted from blood. These receptors were obtained from a man between 18 and 29 years old in good health. The CDR3 runs from the conserved cysteine through the conserved F or W. Fields, in order: V gene, J gene, D gene, clone size, CDR3 protein, CDR3 DNA. A D gene is named only where the DNA matches it firmly. Clone sizes are given selectively: once, few, many, or a class where the clone is expanded.

TRBV7-3,TRBJ2-7,TRBD1,few,CASSPRQGLGEQYF,TGTGCCAGCAGCCCCCGACAGGGCCTTGGCGAGCAGTACTTC
TRBV6-1,TRBJ2-3,TRBD1,few,CASTRGLGGTDTQYF,TGTGCCAGCACCAGGGGGCTTGGAGGAACAGATACGCAGTATTTT
TRBV20-1,TRBJ2-3,-,many,CSAGVEHTDTQYF,TGCAGTGCTGGAGTAGAACACACAGATACGCAGTATTTT
TRBV7-6,TRBJ2-1,-,many,CASSNRFQGSRPEQFF,TGTGCCAGCAGCAATCGCTTCCAGGGGAGCAGACCCGAGCAGTTCTTC
TRBV5-1,TRBJ1-6,TRBD1,many,CASSSELKTGQRDSPLHF,TGCGCCAGCAGCTCGGAGTTAAAGACAGGGCAAAGGGATTCACCCCTCCACTTT
TRBV30,TRBJ2-1,-,few,CAWWTEYNEQFF,TGTGCCTGGTGGACTGAATACAATGAGCAGTTCTTC
TRBV5-1,TRBJ2-1,-,few,CASMTVYNEQFF,TGCGCCAGCATGACAGTTTACAATGAGCAGTTCTTC
TRBV10-3,TRBJ2-5,-,many,CAISEGQRETQYF,TGTGCCATCAGTGAGGGTCAGCGAGAGACCCAGTACTTC
TRBV7-2,TRBJ2-7,-,-,CASSLSWRVHEQYF,TGTGCCAGCAGCTTATCATGGAGGGTCCACGAGCAGTACTTC
TRBV28,TRBJ1-6,TRBD1,few,CASRPGQGGSPLHF,TGTGCCAGCAGACCAGGACAGGGAGGGTCACCCCTCCACTTT
TRBV4-2,TRBJ1-1,TRBD1,many,CASSQELGQGKNTEAFF,TGTGCCAGCAGCCAAGAACTGGGACAGGGAAAGAACACTGAAGCTTTCTTT
TRBV12-3/TRBV12-4,TRBJ2-1,TRBD1,many,CASRTTGGLEPSEQFF,TGTGCCAGCAGGACTACAGGGGGTCTAGAGCCTTCTGAGCAGTTCTTC
TRBV12-3/TRBV12-4,TRBJ2-1,-,-,CASSYTQSSYNEQFF,TGTGCCAGCAGTTATACTCAGAGCTCCTACAATGAGCAGTTCTTC
TRBV30,TRBJ1-1,-,many,CAWISGLKNTEAFF,TGTGCCTGGATCTCCGGGCTGAAGAACACTGAAGCTTTCTTT
TRBV15,TRBJ2-1,-,many,CATSSRRNEQFF,TGTGCCACCAGCAGCCGACGGAATGAGCAGTTCTTC
TRBV19,TRBJ2-3,-,-,CASSPHSDWNTQYF,TGTGCCAGTAGTCCCCACTCGGACTGGAATACGCAGTATTTT
TRBV20-1,TRBJ2-5,-,many,CSATKTVQETQYF,TGCAGTGCTACCAAGACAGTACAAGAGACCCAGTACTTC
TRBV20-1,TRBJ1-1,-,few,CSAREQGTNTEAFF,TGCAGTGCTAGAGAGCAGGGAACGAACACTGAAGCTTTCTTT